This is a list of T cell receptor beta chains from one sample in a study of memory CD4+ T cells and cytomegalovirus serostatus. Assay: immunoSEQ multiplex PCR; the TCRdb copy retains only in-frame clones and omits some. The sample yields about 25,000 clones, less than 80% seen once. The sequencing input was memory CD4+ T cells from blood. Receptors were obtained from an adult in good health and CMV-seronegative. The CDR3 runs from the conserved cysteine through the conserved F or W.

j_call v_call cdr3_aa
TRBJ2-7 TRBV7-2 CASSSLDRSYEQYF
TRBJ2-1 TRBV14 CASSQDGLNEQFF
TRBJ1-6 TRBV6-1 CASRETGGSSPLHF
TRBJ2-7 TRBV6-5 CASRERDEQYF
TRBJ1-2 TRBV7-2 CASSFGDRENYGYTF
TRBJ1-5 TRBV18 CASSSNRDAQHF
TRBJ2-7 TRBV5-5 CASSVSLAGAGPYEQYF
TRBJ2-1 TRBV5-1 CASSLGLAASYNEQFF
TRBJ2-2 TRBV5-1 CASGTSVTGELFF
TRBJ2-2 TRBV15 CATSRDHAGSLSTGELFF
TRBJ1-3 TRBV28 CASSLLQGSRSGNTIYF
TRBJ2-1 TRBV11-3 CASSPRGANYNEQFF
TRBJ2-7 TRBV20-1 CSASRAYEQYF
TRBJ1-1 TRBV6-5 CASSYFTKLQGEAFF
TRBJ2-6 TRBV15 CATSRARDGANVLTF
TRBJ1-2 TRBV4-2 CASSQSGQGVGGYTF